This TCR beta chain came from a study of T-cell reconstitution after alpha-beta-depleted transplantation in children. Construction of the TCRbeta library involved unique molecular identifiers. TCRdb called the PCR reads again in MiXCR, with one record for every CDR3 protein. The profile shows hundreds of thousands of distinct CDR3 sequences, around 13% of them singletons. The CDR3 extends over 15 amino acids. The V end was cut by 6 bases, the J end by 5 bases, with 19 bases between. CDR1 ENHRY and CDR2 SYGVKD come from the germline V gene. Sequences were derived from PBMCs, sampled before TCRalphabeta/CD19-depleted stem cell transplant. The receptor was derived from a girl aged 2-10 years with congenital amegakaryocytic thrombocytopenia, due to receive a stem cell transplant. The rearrangement links TRBV10-3 to TRBJ2-5; possible D gene TRBD2, 6 bases. CDR3 sequence: CAISPLESGGETQYF. The CDR3 DNA reads TGTGCCATCAGCCCCCTCGAGTCCGGAGGGGAGACCCAGTACTTC.